This entry concerns a single TCR beta chain. The trim removed 5 bases at V and 9 bases at J, leaving 14 bases unmatched. The CDR3 is 15 residues long. CDR1 and CDR2 (germline): SGHTA, FQGNSA. The data were obtained in a study of shared clonotypes between healthy human individuals. Sequencing used immunoSEQ multiplex PCR; TCRdb keeps in-frame clones, though not all of them. This table has 1,500,000 or so clones, more than 95% appearing once. The receptor was isolated from a man under 40 in good health. This chain links TRBV7-2 with TRBJ2-7; TRBD1 agrees at 9 bases. The sample comprised naive CD4+ T cells sorted from blood. The subset denotes: CD45RA+ positively selected. The CDR3 protein is CASSRGTGRMIVQYF. CDR3 coding DNA: TGTGCCAGCAGCCGTGGGACAGGGCGGATGATTGTGCAGTACTTC.